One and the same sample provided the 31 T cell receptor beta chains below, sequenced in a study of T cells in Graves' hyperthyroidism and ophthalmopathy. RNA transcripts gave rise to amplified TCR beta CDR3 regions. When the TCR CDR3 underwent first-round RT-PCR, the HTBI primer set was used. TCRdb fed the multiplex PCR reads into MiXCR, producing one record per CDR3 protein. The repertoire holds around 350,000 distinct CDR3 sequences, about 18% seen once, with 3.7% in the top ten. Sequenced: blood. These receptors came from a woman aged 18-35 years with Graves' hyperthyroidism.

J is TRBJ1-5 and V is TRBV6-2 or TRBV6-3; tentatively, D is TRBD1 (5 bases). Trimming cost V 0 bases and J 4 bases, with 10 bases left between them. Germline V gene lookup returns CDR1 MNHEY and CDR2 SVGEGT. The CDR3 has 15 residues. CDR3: CASSYSFGGNQPQHF. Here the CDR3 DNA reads TGTGCCAGCAGTTACTCCTTCGGGGGGAATCAGCCCCAGCATTTT.

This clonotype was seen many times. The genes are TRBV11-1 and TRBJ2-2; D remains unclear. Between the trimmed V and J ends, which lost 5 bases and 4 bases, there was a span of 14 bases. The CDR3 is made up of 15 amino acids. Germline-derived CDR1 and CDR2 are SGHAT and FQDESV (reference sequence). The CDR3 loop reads CASSTRSTSTGELFF. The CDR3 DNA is TGTGCCAGCAGCACCCGGTCTACTTCCACCGGGGAGCTGTTTTTT.

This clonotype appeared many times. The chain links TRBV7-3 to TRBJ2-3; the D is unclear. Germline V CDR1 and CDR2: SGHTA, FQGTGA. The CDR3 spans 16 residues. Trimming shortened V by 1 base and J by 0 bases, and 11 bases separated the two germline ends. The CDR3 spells CASSLMGLGSTDTQYF. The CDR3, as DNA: TGTGCCAGCAGCTTAATGGGCTTGGGCAGCACAGATACGCAGTATTTT.

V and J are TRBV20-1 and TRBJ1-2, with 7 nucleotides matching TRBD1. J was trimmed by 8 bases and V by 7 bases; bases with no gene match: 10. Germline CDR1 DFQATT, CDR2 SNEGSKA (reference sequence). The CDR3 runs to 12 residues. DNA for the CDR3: TGCAGTGAGGCTGAAGGGGGCATAGGCTACACCTTC. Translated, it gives CSEAEGGIGYTF.

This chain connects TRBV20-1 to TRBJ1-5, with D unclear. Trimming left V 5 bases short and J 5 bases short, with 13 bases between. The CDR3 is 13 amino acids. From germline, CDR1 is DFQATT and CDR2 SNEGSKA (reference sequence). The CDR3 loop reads CSAPARSDQPQHF. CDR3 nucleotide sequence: TGCAGTGCTCCCGCCAGGAGCGATCAGCCCCAGCATTTT.

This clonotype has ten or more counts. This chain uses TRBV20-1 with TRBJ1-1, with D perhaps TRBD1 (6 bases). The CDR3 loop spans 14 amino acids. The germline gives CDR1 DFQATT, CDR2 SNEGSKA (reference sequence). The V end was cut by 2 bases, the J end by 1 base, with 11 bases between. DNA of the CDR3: TGCAGTGCTAGACGGGGGGCGTCGAACACTGAAGCTTTCTTT. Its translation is CSARRGASNTEAFF.

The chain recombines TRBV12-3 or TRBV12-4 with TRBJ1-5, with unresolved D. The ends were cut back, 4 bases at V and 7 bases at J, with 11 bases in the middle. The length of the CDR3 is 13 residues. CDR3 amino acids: CASSWRIIQPQHF. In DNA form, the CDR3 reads TGTGCCAGCAGTTGGAGGATTATACAGCCCCAGCATTTT.

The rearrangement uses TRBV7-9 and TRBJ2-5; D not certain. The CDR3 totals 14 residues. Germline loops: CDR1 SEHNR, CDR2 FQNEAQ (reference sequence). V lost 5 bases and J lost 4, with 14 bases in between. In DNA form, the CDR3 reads TGTGCCAGCAGCCCGGTGTCGGGCCCAGAGACCCAGTACTTC. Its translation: CASSPVSGPETQYF.

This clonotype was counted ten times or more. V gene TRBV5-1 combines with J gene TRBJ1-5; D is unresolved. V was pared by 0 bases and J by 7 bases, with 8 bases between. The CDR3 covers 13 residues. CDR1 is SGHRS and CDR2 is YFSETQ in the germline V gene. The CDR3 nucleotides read TGCGCCAGCAGCTTGGGGATCGGGCAGCCCCAGCATTTT. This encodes CASSLGIGQPQHF.

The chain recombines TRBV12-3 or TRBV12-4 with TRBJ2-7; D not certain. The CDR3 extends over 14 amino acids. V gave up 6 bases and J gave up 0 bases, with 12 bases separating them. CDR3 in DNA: TGTGCCAGCAGCCCGGATGCTCTCTCCTACGAGCAGTACTTC. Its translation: CASSPDALSYEQYF.

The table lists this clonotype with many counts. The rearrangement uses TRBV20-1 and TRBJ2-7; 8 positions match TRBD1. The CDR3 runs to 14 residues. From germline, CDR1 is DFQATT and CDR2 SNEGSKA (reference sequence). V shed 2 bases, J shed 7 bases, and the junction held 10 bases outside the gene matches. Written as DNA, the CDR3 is TGCAGTGCTAGAAGGGCGCAGGGACAGGATGAGCAGTACTTC. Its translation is CSARRAQGQDEQYF.

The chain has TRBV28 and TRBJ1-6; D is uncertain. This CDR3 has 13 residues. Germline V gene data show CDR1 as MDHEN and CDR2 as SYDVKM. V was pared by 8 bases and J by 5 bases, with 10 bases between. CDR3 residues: CASEGLDNSPLHF. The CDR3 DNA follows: TGTGCCAGCGAGGGATTGGATAATTCACCCCTCCACTTT.

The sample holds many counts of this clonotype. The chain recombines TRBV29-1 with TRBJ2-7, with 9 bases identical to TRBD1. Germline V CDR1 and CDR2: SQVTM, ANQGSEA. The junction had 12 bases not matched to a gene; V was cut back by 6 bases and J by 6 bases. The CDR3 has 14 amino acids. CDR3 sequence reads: CSVSRGDRAREQYF. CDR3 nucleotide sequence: TGCAGCGTCTCCAGGGGGGACAGGGCTCGCGAGCAGTACTTC.

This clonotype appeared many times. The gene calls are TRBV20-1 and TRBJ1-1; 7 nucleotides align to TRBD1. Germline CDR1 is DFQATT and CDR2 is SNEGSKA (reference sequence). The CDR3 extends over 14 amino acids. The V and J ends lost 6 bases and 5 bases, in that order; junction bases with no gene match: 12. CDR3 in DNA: TGCAGTGCCGATAAAGGACACAGGGGAACTGAAGCTTTCTTT. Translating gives CSADKGHRGTEAFF.

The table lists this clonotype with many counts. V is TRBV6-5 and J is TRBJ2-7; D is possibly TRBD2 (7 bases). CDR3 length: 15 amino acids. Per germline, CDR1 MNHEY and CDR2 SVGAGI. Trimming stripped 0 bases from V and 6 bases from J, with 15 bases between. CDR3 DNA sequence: TGTGCCAGCAGTTACTCGAGTGGGGGGGCCGGCGAGCAGTACTTC. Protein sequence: CASSYSSGGAGEQYF.

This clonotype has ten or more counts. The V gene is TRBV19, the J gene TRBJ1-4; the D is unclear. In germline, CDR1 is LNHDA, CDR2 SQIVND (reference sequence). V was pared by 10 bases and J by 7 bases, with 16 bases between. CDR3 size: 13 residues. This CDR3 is CAKNSRRSEKLFF. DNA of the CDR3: TGTGCCAAAAACTCGAGAAGAAGTGAAAAACTGTTTTTT.

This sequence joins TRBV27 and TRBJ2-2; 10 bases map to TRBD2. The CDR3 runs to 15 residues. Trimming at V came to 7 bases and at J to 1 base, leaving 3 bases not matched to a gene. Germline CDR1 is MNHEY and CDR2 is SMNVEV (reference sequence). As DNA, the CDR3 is TGTGCCAGCAAGGTAGCGGGGGGGAACACCGGGGAGCTGTTTTTT. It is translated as CASKVAGGNTGELFF.

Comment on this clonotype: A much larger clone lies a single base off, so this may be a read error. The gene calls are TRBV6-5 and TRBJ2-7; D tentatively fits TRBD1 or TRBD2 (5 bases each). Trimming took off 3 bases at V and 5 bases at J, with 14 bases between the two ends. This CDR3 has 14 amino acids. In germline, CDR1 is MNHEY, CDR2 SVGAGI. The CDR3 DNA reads TGTGCCAGCAGTTATGGGACGGTTACCGACGAGCAGTACTTC. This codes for CASSYGTVTDEQYF.

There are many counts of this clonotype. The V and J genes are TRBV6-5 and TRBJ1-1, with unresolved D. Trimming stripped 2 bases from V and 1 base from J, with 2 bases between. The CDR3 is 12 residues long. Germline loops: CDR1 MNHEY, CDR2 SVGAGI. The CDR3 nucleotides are TGTGCCAGCAGTTACAGGAACACTGAAGCTTTCTTT. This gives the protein CASSYRNTEAFF.

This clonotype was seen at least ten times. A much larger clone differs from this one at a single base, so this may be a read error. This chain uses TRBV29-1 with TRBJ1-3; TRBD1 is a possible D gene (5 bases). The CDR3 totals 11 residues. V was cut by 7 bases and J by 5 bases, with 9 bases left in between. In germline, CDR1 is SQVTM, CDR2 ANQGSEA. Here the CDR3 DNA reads TGCAGCGGTGACAGCAGAAACACCATATATTTT. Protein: CSGDSRNTIYF.

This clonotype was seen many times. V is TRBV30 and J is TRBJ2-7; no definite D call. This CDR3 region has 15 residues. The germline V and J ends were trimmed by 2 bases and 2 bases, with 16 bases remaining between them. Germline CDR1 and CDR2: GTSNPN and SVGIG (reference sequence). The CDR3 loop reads CAWSSLVSGAYEQYF. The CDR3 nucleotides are TGTGCCTGGAGTTCCTTGGTCAGTGGGGCCTACGAGCAGTACTTC.

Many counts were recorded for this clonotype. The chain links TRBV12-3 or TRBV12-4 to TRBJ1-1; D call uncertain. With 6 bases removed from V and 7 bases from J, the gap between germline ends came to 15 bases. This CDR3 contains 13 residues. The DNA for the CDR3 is TGTGCCAGCAGCGTTTTTCGGGAACGTGAAGCTTTCTTT. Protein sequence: CASSVFREREAFF.

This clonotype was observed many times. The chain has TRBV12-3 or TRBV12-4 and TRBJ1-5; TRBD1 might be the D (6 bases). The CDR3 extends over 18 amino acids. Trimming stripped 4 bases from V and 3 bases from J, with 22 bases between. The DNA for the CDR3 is TGTGCCAGCAGTTCCGACATGGGGGGCCCAACCTTCAATCAGCCCCAGCATTTT. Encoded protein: CASSSDMGGPTFNQPQHF.

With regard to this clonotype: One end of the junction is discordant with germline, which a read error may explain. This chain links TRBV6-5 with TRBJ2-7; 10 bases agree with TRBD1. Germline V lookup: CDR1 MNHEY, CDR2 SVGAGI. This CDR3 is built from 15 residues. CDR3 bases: TGTGCCAGCAGTTCCCCCGGGACAGGGGCCTACGAGCAGTGCTTC. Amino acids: CASSSPGTGAYEQCF.

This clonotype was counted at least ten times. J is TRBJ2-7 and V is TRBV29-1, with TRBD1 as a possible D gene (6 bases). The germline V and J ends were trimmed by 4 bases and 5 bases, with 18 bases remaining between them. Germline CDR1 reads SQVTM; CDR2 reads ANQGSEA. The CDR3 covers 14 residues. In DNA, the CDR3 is TGCAGCGTTGGAAACCGACAGGTTATCAACGAGCAGTACTTC. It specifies CSVGNRQVINEQYF.

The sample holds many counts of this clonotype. For the CDR3, the DNA is TGTGCCAGCAGGCAGGGGAACGGGGAGCTGTTTTTT. Translation gives CASRQGNGELFF. The gene calls are TRBV12-3 or TRBV12-4 and TRBJ2-2, with TRBD1 as a possible D gene (6 bases). V was pared by 6 bases and J by 7 bases, with 9 bases between. The CDR3 is made up of 12 amino acids.

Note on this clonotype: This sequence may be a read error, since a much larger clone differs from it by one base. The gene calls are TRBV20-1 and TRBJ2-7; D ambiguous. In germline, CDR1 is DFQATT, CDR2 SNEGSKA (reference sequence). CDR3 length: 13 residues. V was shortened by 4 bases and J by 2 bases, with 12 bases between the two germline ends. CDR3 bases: TGCAGTGCTATAGACGAGAACACCTACGAGCAGTACGTC. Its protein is CSAIDENTYEQYV.

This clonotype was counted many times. The CDR3 spells CASSQPTGQILNTEAFF. The CDR3 coding sequence is TGCGCCAGCAGCCAACCTACCGGACAGATTTTGAACACTGAAGCTTTCTTT. The chain has TRBV4-1 and TRBJ1-1; possibly TRBD1 for D (6 bases). The germline V gene has CDR1 MGHRA and CDR2 YSYEKL. The CDR3 is 17 residues long. V lost 2 bases, J lost 0 bases, and 16 bases lay in between.

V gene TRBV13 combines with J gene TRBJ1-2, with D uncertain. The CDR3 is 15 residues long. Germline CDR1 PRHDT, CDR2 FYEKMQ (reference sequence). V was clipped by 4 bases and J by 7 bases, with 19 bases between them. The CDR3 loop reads CASSSQMGGWSGYTF. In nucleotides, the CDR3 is TGTGCCAGCAGCTCCCAGATGGGAGGGTGGAGTGGCTACACCTTC.

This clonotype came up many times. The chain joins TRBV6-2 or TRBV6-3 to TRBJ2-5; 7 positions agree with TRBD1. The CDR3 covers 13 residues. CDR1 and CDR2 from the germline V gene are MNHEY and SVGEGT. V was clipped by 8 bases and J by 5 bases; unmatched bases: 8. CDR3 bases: TGTGCCAGCGCCTCAAACAGGGGCGAGACCCAGTACTTC. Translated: CASASNRGETQYF.

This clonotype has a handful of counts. CDR3 nucleotide sequence: TGTGCCAGCAGCTACCTACGGCCGTACACTGAAGCTTTCTTT. Translating it yields CASSYLRPYTEAFF. V is TRBV6-5 and J is TRBJ1-1, with D uncertain. The CDR3 has 14 amino acids. V was clipped by 6 bases and J by 3 bases, with 14 bases between them. Germline V CDR1 and CDR2: MNHEY, SVGAGI.